These 29 T cell receptor beta chains share one sample of origin, sequenced in a study of OX40 agonist ivuxolimab in advanced cancers. Assay: immunoSEQ multiplex PCR; the TCRdb copy retains only in-frame clones and omits some. The data show some 58,000 clones, with approximately 88% seen just once and less than 0.8% held by the top ten. The specimen comprised CD4+ or CD8+ T cells sorted from blood, sampled in a trial of the OX40 agonist ivuxolimab. These receptors were taken from an adult with an advanced solid tumor such as melanoma, head and neck, liver or kidney cancer.

The V gene is TRBV19, the J gene TRBJ2-7; 9 bases are shared with TRBD2. V was pared by 3 bases and J by 3 bases, with 6 bases of the junction left unmatched. The CDR3 spans 15 residues. CDR1 is LNHDA and CDR2 is SQIVND in the germline V gene (reference sequence). CDR3 sequence reads: CASSMAGTSHYEQYF. CDR3 in DNA: TGTGCCAGTAGTATGGCCGGGACTAGCCACTACGAGCAGTACTTC.

This sequence joins TRBV7-3 and TRBJ1-1, with TRBD1 matching over 7 bases. The V and J ends lost 5 bases and 4 bases, in that order; junction bases with no gene match: 7. Germline V gives CDR1 SGHTA, CDR2 FQGTGA. The CDR3 has 14 residues. CDR3 in DNA: TGTGCCAGCAGCCGAACGACAGGGAGCACTGAAGCTTTCTTT. It yields the protein CASSRTTGSTEAFF. Together with reference TRBV7-3 and TRBJ1-1, the CDR3 gives the full variable domain: GAGVSQTPSNKVTEKGKYVELRCDPISGHTALYWYRQSLGQGPEFLIYFQGTGAADDSGLPNDRFFAVRPEGSVSTLKIQRTERGDSAVYLCASSRTTGSTEAFFGQGTRLTVV.

The chain couples TRBV29-1 to TRBJ1-2; maybe TRBD1 (6 bases). The germline CDR1 and CDR2 sequences are SQVTM and ANQGSEA. The CDR3 has 13 amino acids. V was cut by 6 bases and J by 3 bases, with 14 bases left in between. CDR3 DNA: TGCAGCGTACAACTGCAGGGGTACTATGGCTACACCTTC. Translated, it gives CSVQLQGYYGYTF.

Here the CDR3 DNA reads TGTGCCAGCAGCCTTTCGTTAGCGGGAGGGAACGAGCAGTACTTC. Translation: CASSLSLAGGNEQYF. The rearrangement links TRBV7-8 to TRBJ2-7, with 11 bases lining up with TRBD2. In germline, CDR1 is SGHVS, CDR2 FQNEAQ. The CDR3 consists of 15 residues. The V and J ends lost 5 bases and 5 bases, in that order; junction bases with no gene match: 8.

The V gene is TRBV5-1, the J gene TRBJ2-5; 10 positions agree with TRBD2. Germline CDR1 SGHRS, CDR2 YFSETQ. This CDR3 spans 16 amino acids. Trimming removed 0 bases from V and 2 bases from J; junction bases left unmatched: 4. The CDR3 region is CASSLAGAGGQETQYF. Here the CDR3 DNA reads TGCGCCAGCAGCTTGGCGGGAGCGGGAGGGCAAGAGACCCAGTACTTC. The full variable domain, its missing parts supplied by reference TRBV5-1 and TRBJ2-5, is KAGVTQTPRYLIKTRGQQVTLSCSPISGHRSVSWYQQTPGQGLQFLFEYFSETQRNKGNFPGRFSGRQFSNSRSEMNVSTLELGDSALYLCASSLAGAGGQETQYFGPGTRLLVL.

The chain has TRBV29-1 and TRBJ2-2, with 12 nucleotides matching TRBD2. Looked up from germline, CDR1 is SQVTM and CDR2 is ANQGSEA. The CDR3 consists of 15 residues. The V gene end was trimmed by 6 bases and the J gene end by 1 base; junction bases not matched to a gene: 3. The CDR3 loop is CSVTSGGLNTGELFF. The CDR3 DNA follows: TGCAGCGTGACTAGCGGGGGACTGAACACCGGGGAGCTGTTTTTT.

The J gene is TRBJ2-5, the V gene TRBV30; 7 positions agree with TRBD2. The CDR3 has 13 amino acids. Germline V gives CDR1 GTSNPN, CDR2 SVGIG (reference sequence). J was trimmed by 5 bases and V by 1 base; bases with no gene match: 4. The CDR3 spells CAWSDGRKETQYF. DNA of the CDR3: TGTGCCTGGAGTGACGGGAGGAAGGAGACCCAGTACTTC.

This clone has a handful of counts. This rearrangement joins TRBV18 to TRBJ1-1, with D unclear. Germline V lookup: CDR1 KGHSH, CDR2 LQKENI. With 0 bases removed from V and 1 base from J, the gap between germline ends came to 6 bases. This CDR3 spans 14 amino acids. The DNA for the CDR3 is TGTGCCAGCTCACCACCTAGACAGAACACTGAAGCTTTCTTT. Its protein is CASSPPRQNTEAFF.

V gene TRBV29-1 combines with J gene TRBJ2-7, with D possibly TRBD2 on 6 matching bases. Trimming took off 6 bases at V and 7 bases at J, with 22 bases between the two ends. CDR1 and CDR2 from the germline V gene are SQVTM and ANQGSEA. This CDR3 contains 14 residues. Written as DNA, the CDR3 is TGCAGCGTGAGGGAAGGAGGGTACCTCGGGGAGCAGTACTTC. This translates into CSVREGGYLGEQYF.

The chain joins TRBV7-9 to TRBJ2-2; perhaps TRBD2 as D (5 bases). With 3 bases removed from V and 0 bases from J, the gap between germline ends came to 8 bases. The CDR3 has 15 amino acids. The V gene's germline CDR1 is SEHNR and CDR2 FQNEAQ (reference sequence). For the CDR3, the DNA is TGTGCCAGCAGCTTGAGGGAAACGAACACCGGGGAGCTGTTTTTT. Its translation is CASSLRETNTGELFF. The variable domain in full, with the rest retrieved from reference TRBV7-9 and TRBJ2-2, is DTGVSQNPRHKITKRGQNVTFRCDPISEHNRLYWYRQTLGQGPEFLTYFQNEAQLEKSRLLSDRFSAERPKGSFSTLEIQRTEQGDSAMYLCASSLRETNTGELFFGEGSRLTVL.

The CDR3 loop is CASSLTMGGRGGTQYF. The CDR3 nucleotides are TGTGCCAGCAGCTTGACTATGGGGGGGCGAGGTGGGACCCAGTACTTC. This sequence joins TRBV5-6 and TRBJ2-5; TRBD2 is a possible D gene (7 bases). V shed 1 base and J shed 7 bases, with 20 bases lying between them. CDR1 is SGHDT, CDR2 YYEEEE, per germline. The CDR3 consists of 16 residues.

This clone occurred a few times. The V and J genes are TRBV5-5 and TRBJ2-5; D is perhaps TRBD2 (5 bases). Germline V gene sequence: CDR1 SGHKS, CDR2 YYEKEE (reference sequence). With 4 bases removed from V and 5 bases from J, the gap between germline ends came to 9 bases. The CDR3 is made up of 12 amino acids. CDR3 DNA: TGTGCCAGCAGCCGGGATGTGGAGACCCAGTACTTC. Translated: CASSRDVETQYF.

The chain carries TRBV19 and TRBJ2-3; 12 bases align to TRBD2. V gave up 6 bases and J gave up 4 bases; unmatched junction bases: 11. Germline lookup yields CDR1 LNHDA and CDR2 SQIVND (reference sequence). The CDR3 spans 17 residues. CDR3 in DNA: TGTGCCAGTAGCCCCCGGACTAGCGGGACAGGAGCAGATACGCAGTATTTT. Protein product: CASSPRTSGTGADTQYF.

By frequency in the sample, this clone is medium-sized. The rearrangement links TRBV5-4 to TRBJ1-2, with 11 bases that match TRBD1. The CDR3 runs 15 residues. Trimming took 5 bases from V and 4 from J; bases not matched to a gene: 7. Germline V CDR1 and CDR2: SGHNT, YYREEE (reference sequence). In DNA, the CDR3 is TGTGCCAGCAGGTACGCCGGGACAGGGGGCTATGGCTACACCTTC. Its translation: CASRYAGTGGYGYTF. The full variable domain, completed using reference TRBV5-4 and TRBJ1-2, is ETGVTQSPTHLIKTRGQQVTLRCSSQSGHNTVSWYQQALGQGPQFIFQYYREEENGRGNFPPRFSGLQFPNYSSELNVNALELDDSALYLCASRYAGTGGYGYTFGSGTRLTVV.

The chain recombines TRBV10-3 with TRBJ2-5; D might be TRBD1 or TRBD2, each matching 7 bases. Germline CDR1 reads ENHRY; CDR2 reads SYGVKD. The V and J ends lost 8 bases and 4 bases respectively, with 14 bases between them. The CDR3 length is 13 residues. The CDR3 region has the DNA TGTGCCATCCAGGGGGGGGATGGAGAGACCCAGTACTTC. This gives the protein CAIQGGDGETQYF.

This rearrangement joins TRBV5-4 to TRBJ2-7, with TRBD2 identical over 14 bases. The V and J ends lost 0 bases and 2 bases, in that order; junction bases with no gene match: 1. CDR1 SGHNT and CDR2 YYREEE come from the germline V gene (reference sequence). This CDR3 has 16 residues. The CDR3 reads CASSLGLAGGPYEQYF. In DNA form, the CDR3 reads TGTGCCAGCAGCTTGGGACTAGCGGGAGGGCCCTACGAGCAGTACTTC.

This clone showed up many times. The chain joins TRBV4-1 to TRBJ2-3, with 10 bases matching TRBD2. The germline V gene encodes CDR1 MGHRA and CDR2 YSYEKL. V trimming: 0 bases; J trimming: 11 bases; junction bases outside the gene matches: 2. This CDR3 has 13 amino acids. This chain's CDR3 is CASSQDGTSVQYF. CDR3 nucleotide sequence: TGCGCCAGCAGCCAAGATGGGACTAGCGTGCAGTATTTT.

The chain joins TRBV15 to TRBJ2-7, with D perhaps TRBD2 (6 bases). The germline V and J ends were trimmed by 1 base and 3 bases, with 19 bases remaining between them. CDR3 length: 17 residues. Germline V gene sequence: CDR1 LNHNV, CDR2 YYDKDF (reference sequence). This CDR3 is CATSRGTGTGRGYEQYF. In DNA, the CDR3 is TGTGCCACCAGCAGAGGGACCGGGACTGGTCGAGGCTACGAGCAGTACTTC.

The chain is built from TRBV5-1 and TRBJ2-3, with 9 bases that match TRBD2. CDR1 is SGHRS, CDR2 YFSETQ, per germline. V dropped 4 bases and J dropped 4; count of bases not matched to a gene: 10. The CDR3 spans 16 residues. The CDR3 coding sequence is TGCGCCAGCAGCCTGACCCTAGCGGGACGAGCAGATACGCAGTATTTT. Residues: CASSLTLAGRADTQYF.

The J gene is TRBJ2-5, the V gene TRBV20-1; D might be TRBD2 (5 bases). The CDR3 has 11 residues. Germline assignment: CDR1 DFQATT and CDR2 SNEGSKA (reference sequence). Trimming removed 7 bases at V and 1 base at J, with 7 bases between. The CDR3 DNA follows: TGCAGTGGCGGGCTCCAAGAGACCCAGTACTTC. The encoded protein is CSGGLQETQYF.

The count of this clone is one. This chain links TRBV27 with TRBJ2-7; 14 bases fit TRBD2. Losses at the gene ends were 0 bases for V and 9 bases for J; bases not matched to a gene: 7. The germline CDR1 and CDR2 sequences are MNHEY and SMNVEV (reference sequence). CDR3 length: 16 amino acids. This chain's CDR3 is CASSLSTQGTSGRQYF. Here the CDR3 DNA reads TGTGCCAGCAGTTTATCGACCCAAGGGACTAGCGGGAGGCAGTACTTC.

The V gene is TRBV30, the J gene TRBJ2-5; possible D gene TRBD1, 6 bases. Per germline, CDR1 GTSNPN and CDR2 SVGIG (reference sequence). Trimming shortened V by 4 bases and J by 4 bases, and 16 bases separated the two germline ends. The CDR3 sequence is 14 residues long. CDR3 residues: CAWTSQGWGETQYF. CDR3 coding DNA: TGTGCCTGGACCTCACAGGGCTGGGGAGAGACCCAGTACTTC.

The CDR3 reads CASSTSVTFYNEQFF. The CDR3 DNA reads TGTGCCAGCAGCACTAGCGTGACCTTCTACAATGAGCAGTTCTTC. The rearrangement joins TRBV28 to TRBJ2-1; 7 bases agree with TRBD2. This CDR3 has 15 amino acids. The V gene end was trimmed by 6 bases and the J gene end by 3 bases; junction bases not matched to a gene: 8. The germline CDR1 and CDR2 sequences are MDHEN and SYDVKM. The whole variable domain, remainder taken from reference TRBV28 and TRBJ2-1, is DVKVTQSSRYLVKRTGEKVFLECVQDMDHENMFWYRQDPGLGLRLIYFSYDVKMKEKGDIPEGYSVSREKKERFSLILESASTNQTSMYLCASSTSVTFYNEQFFGPGTRLTVL.

This chain uses TRBV11-3 with TRBJ2-7; 9 nucleotides align to TRBD2. Trimming removed 5 bases from V and 3 bases from J; junction bases left unmatched: 5. Germline CDR1 is SGHNT and CDR2 is YENEEA. The CDR3 consists of 14 residues. The DNA for the CDR3 is TGTGCCAGCAGCCTCGGGACTAGCAGCTACGAGCAGTACTTC. It yields the protein CASSLGTSSYEQYF.

CDR3 bases: TGTGCCATCAGTGAGTTAGGTGGCTACACCTTC. It translates to CAISELGGYTF. This chain links TRBV10-3 with TRBJ1-2; D not certain. The germline CDR1 and CDR2 sequences are ENHRY and SYGVKD. CDR3 length equals 11 residues. The ends were cut back, 1 base at V and 7 bases at J, with 4 bases in the middle.

The V gene is TRBV23-1, the J gene TRBJ1-6; 7 bases are a match to TRBD1. TRBV23-1 is an ORF for which the function is uncertain. This CDR3 contains 16 residues. Trimming removed 2 bases from V and 9 bases from J; junction bases left unmatched: 10. Here the CDR3 DNA reads TGCGCCAGCAGTCAAATGGGTACAGGGGAAGGTTCACCCCTCCACTTT. Amino acids: CASSQMGTGEGSPLHF.

As to this clone: At one boundary the junction diverges from the germline segment, which might be a read error. The chain employs TRBV5-6 and TRBJ2-1; D is unresolved. The CDR3 runs to 14 residues. Germline V gives CDR1 SGHDT, CDR2 YYEEEE. The CDR3 protein is CVSSLERSYNEQFF. The CDR3 DNA sequence: TGTGTCAGCAGCCTCGAACGCTCCTACAATGAGCAGTTCTTC.

CDR3 DNA sequence: TGTGCCAGCAGCCCGTCTAGTTTCCCGGCAAGCGAGCAGTACTTC. The encoded protein is CASSPSSFPASEQYF. J is TRBJ2-7 and V is TRBV7-3; D is ambiguous. The V end lost 5 bases, the J end lost 6 bases, and 20 bases lay between the germline ends. The CDR3 has 15 amino acids. CDR1 and CDR2 from the germline V gene are SGHTA and FQGTGA.

This clone was observed a single time. The V call is TRBV5-6, the J call TRBJ1-2; 7 bases are a match to TRBD1. This CDR3 has 16 amino acids. Trimming cost V 6 bases and J 2 bases; bases outside gene matches: 13. In germline, CDR1 is SGHDT, CDR2 YYEEEE. CDR3 residues: CASTLTGRGRNYGYTF. The CDR3 bases are TGTGCCAGCACCCTGACAGGGAGGGGTCGGAACTATGGCTACACCTTC.